This TCR beta chain emerged from a study of blood T cell repertoires in COVID-19. Overall study: Sites in the United States, Italy and Spain provided acute and convalescent COVID-19 samples.

Trimming removed 2 bases from V and 0 bases from J, with 13 bases in between. The CDR3 is made up of 16 amino acids. The germline V gene encodes CDR1 MNHEY and CDR2 SVGEGT. The protocol was immunoSEQ multiplex PCR, while the TCRdb copy is restricted to in-frame clones and leaves out a portion. The table has over 90,000 clones, just over 85% seen once. This TCR was sampled from a woman in her sixties or seventies in a cohort sampled during active or convalescent COVID-19. V and J are TRBV6-2 or TRBV6-3 and TRBJ1-1, with D perhaps TRBD1 (6 bases). Sequencing input: peripheral blood. This CDR3 reads CASSYDGGPLNTEAFF. The CDR3 region has the DNA TGTGCCAGCAGTTACGATGGGGGCCCTTTGAACACTGAAGCTTTCTTT.